This T cell receptor beta chain was retrieved from a study of shared clonotypes between healthy human individuals. On the study more broadly: Per donor, three plates held CD4 naive cells, three held CD4 memory, two held CD8 naive and one held CD8 memory.

Naivety among CD8 cells was defined by CD45RO negativity and positive CCR7 selection, thereby excluding terminally differentiated effector memory CD45RA+ cells. Data came from immunoSEQ multiplex PCR; TCRdb stores just in-frame clones and leaves some out. The table shows some 2.1 million clones, with about 95% occurring only once. The receptor's source is a man between 18 and 35 years old in good health. The source material was naive CD8+ T cells sorted from blood.

Here the CDR3 reads CASSLSAEVLAKNIQYF. CDR3 nucleotides: TGTGCCAGCAGTTTATCCGCGGAGGTTCTAGCCAAAAACATTCAGTACTTC. The V call is TRBV27, the J call TRBJ2-4, with D possibly TRBD2 on 5 matching bases. The CDR3 runs 17 residues. Trimming cost V 0 bases and J 0 bases, with 12 bases left between them. Per germline, CDR1 MNHEY and CDR2 SMNVEV (reference sequence).